Included here is one T cell receptor (beta chain) sequence, with context. Its antigen is not identified. The record originates from a study of blood T cells in healthy people across ages. General study results and limits: With age, beta diversity per million T cells declined roughly linearly, significantly by approximately 41. Diversity estimates from one million T cells were considered underestimates.

The use of a sample-barcoded 5' primer and a J-beta primer mix characterized a second PCR of about 6 to 11 cycles. TCRdb redid the calling of the 5' RACE reads with MiXCR, one entry per CDR3 protein. The sample has around 710,000 distinct CDR3 sequences, 35% to 45% seen once; the top ten hold 20% to 25%. Per the germline V gene, CDR1 is DFQATT and CDR2 is SNEGSKA (reference sequence). The CDR3 extends over 14 amino acids. The V and J ends lost 5 bases and 4 bases, in that order; junction bases with no gene match: 10. The donors, healthy Caucasians from Russia, were aged about 6 to 95. Collection of 8.5 to 10 milliliters of peripheral blood was performed for each donor.

The chain recombines TRBV20-1 with TRBJ2-7; 8 bases line up with TRBD2. This receptor was identified in an older woman in good health. Sequencing was performed on blood. This CDR3 is CSAPRRAGDYEQYF. The DNA of the CDR3 is TGCAGTGCTCCGAGACGAGCGGGAGATTACGAGCAGTACTTC.